This T cell receptor (beta chain) was identified in a study of blood T cell repertoires in COVID-19. The authors' processing: Nucleated cell counts were estimated from reference gene primer amplification. Clones were read by immunoSEQ multiplex PCR, and TCRdb kept only the in-frame ones, dropping some. V and J calls and clone size are as listed in that table; D and trimming were resolved from the DNA. The table shows some 180,000 clones, with nearly 90% occurring only once. V dropped 3 bases and J dropped 0; count of bases not matched to a gene: 0. The germline V gene has CDR1 MNHNS and CDR2 SASEGT. CDR3 length equals 15 residues.

The TCR originated in a man aged 55 to 69 with active or convalescent COVID-19. The chain employs TRBV6-1 and TRBJ1-5; 9 bases line up with TRBD1. Sample: peripheral blood. The CDR3 sequence is CASSEDRGSNQPQHF. In DNA, the CDR3 is TGTGCCAGCAGTGAGGACAGGGGTAGCAATCAGCCCCAGCATTTT.